These T cell receptor beta chains were read from a single sample in a study of T cell responses to AZD1222 COVID-19 vaccine. Repertoires were generated with immunoSEQ multiplex PCR, while TCRdb's copy carries only in-frame clones and drops some. The data show about 110,000 clones, around 89% seen once. The source was peripheral blood, collected on day 0 of AZD1222 vaccination. Source of these receptors: an adult in good health. Each CDR3 is given with its conserved first and last residue. A D gene is named only where the DNA matches it firmly. Only some rows state a clone size, as once, few, many or a class for expanded clones.

d_call,v_call,j_call,clone_size,cdr3_nt,cdr3_aa
TRBD1,TRBV5-1,TRBJ2-1,-,TGCGCCAGCAGCTCATCGGGACAGGGCCACAATGAGCAGTTCTTC,CASSSSGQGHNEQFF
-,TRBV2,TRBJ1-2,-,TGTGCCAGCAGTGTAGGGGCCGGCTCGTGGGGCTACACCTTC,CASSVGAGSWGYTF
-,TRBV19,TRBJ1-1,-,TGTGCCAGTAGTAACGGACCCGACAGGTTTCGGACTGAAGCTTTCTTT,CASSNGPDRFRTEAFF
TRBD2,TRBV6-1,TRBJ2-1,-,TGTGCCAGCAGTGGGAGCTTCACTAGCGGGAGGGCCTGGAATGAGCAGTTCTTC,CASSGSFTSGRAWNEQFF
-,TRBV18,TRBJ2-7,-,TGTGCCAGCTCACCCTCGCGCGGGCTCTACGAGCAGTACTTC,CASSPSRGLYEQYF
TRBD2,TRBV2,TRBJ2-3,-,TGTGCCACTTGGACTAGCGGACGTAGCACAGATACGCAGTATTTT,CATWTSGRSTDTQYF
TRBD1,TRBV25-1,TRBJ1-1,once,TGTGCCAGCAGCGGACAGGCCCCTGAAGCTTTCTTT,CASSGQAPEAFF
-,TRBV2,TRBJ1-5,-,TGTGCCAGCACGAACAGGGAATGGGCCAATCAGCCCCAGCATTTT,CASTNREWANQPQHF
-,TRBV7-8,TRBJ1-1,-,TGTGCCAGCAGCTTAAGGCAGAGTCCTGAAGCTTTCTTT,CASSLRQSPEAFF
-,TRBV6-5,TRBJ1-2,-,TGTGCCAGCAGTTACCCTCAGGGGAATGGCTACACCTTC,CASSYPQGNGYTF
TRBD1,TRBV6-6,TRBJ2-7,-,TGTGCCAGCAGTTGGGGTCCGGGACAGGGCTCCTACGAGCAGTACTTC,CASSWGPGQGSYEQYF
-,TRBV7-2,TRBJ1-6,-,TGTGCCAGCAGCTTAGCCAATTCACCCCTCCACTTT,CASSLANSPLHF
-,TRBV19,TRBJ1-5,-,TGTGCCAGTAGTATAGATCTCGGCCTGGGTCAGCCCCAGCATTTT,CASSIDLGLGQPQHF
-,TRBV7-9,TRBJ2-7,few,TGTGCCAGCAGCTTAGATGTATCGGTAGCCGAGCAGTACTTC,CASSLDVSVAEQYF
-,TRBV23-1,TRBJ1-1,-,TGCGCCAGCAGTCACGAGGGGATAATGAACACTGAAGCTTTCTTT,CASSHEGIMNTEAFF
-,TRBV19,TRBJ1-4,once,TGTGCCAGTAGTATAGGGTCAGAAAAACTGTTTTTT,CASSIGSEKLFF